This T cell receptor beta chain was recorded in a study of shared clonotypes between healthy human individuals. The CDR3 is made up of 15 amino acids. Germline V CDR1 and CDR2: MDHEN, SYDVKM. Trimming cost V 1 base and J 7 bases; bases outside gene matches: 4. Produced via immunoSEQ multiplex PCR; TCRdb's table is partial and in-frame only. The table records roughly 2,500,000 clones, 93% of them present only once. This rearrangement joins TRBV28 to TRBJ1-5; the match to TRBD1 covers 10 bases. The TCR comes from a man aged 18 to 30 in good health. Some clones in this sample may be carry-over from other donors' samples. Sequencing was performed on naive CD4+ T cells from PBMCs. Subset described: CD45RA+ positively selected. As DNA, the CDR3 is TGTGCCAGCAGTTTATATGGGACAGGGGACCAGCCCCAGCATTTT. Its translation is CASSLYGTGDQPQHF.